This TCR beta chain was sequenced during a study of T cell repertoires in cytomegalovirus infection. Study at large: Public signatures in TCR beta pointed to CMV infection and matching HLA type.

Findings and caveats of the study: Carriage of CMV together with the relevant HLA was identifiable through cumulative public TCR beta family frequency.

In this sample, this clonotype turned up a few times. No antigen is known for it. The CDR3 extends over 14 amino acids. V was cut by 6 bases and J by 4 bases, with 13 bases left in between. TCRdb processed the reads anew with MiXCR; each CDR3 protein has one entry. The table has around 330,000 distinct CDR3 sequences, 17% seen once. The sequenced sample was PBMCs. The chain links TRBV12-3 or TRBV12-4 to TRBJ1-3; a possible D gene is TRBD1 (6 bases). The TCR sequence derives from a human donor in good health (CMV status not recorded). Some clones in this sample may be carry-over from other donors' samples. The chain's CDR3 is CASRRTGLGNTIYF. CDR3 coding DNA: TGTGCCAGCAGGCGAACAGGGTTAGGAAACACCATATATTTT.